The 10 T cell receptor beta chains below come from one sample, sequenced in a study of blood T cells in healthy people across ages. A second PCR, run for about 6 to 11 cycles, used a sample-barcoded 5' primer plus a J-beta primer mix. Each CDR3 protein gets one entry after TCRdb re-called the 5' RACE reads with MiXCR. The table records 980,000 or so distinct CDR3 sequences, roughly 52% of them present only once. Sequencing input: blood. These receptors all come from a man aged 25-45 years in good health.

The DNA of the CDR3 is TGCGCCAGCAGCCGAGGCCTGTCCGCTAGGGGTACAGATACGCAGTATTTT. Translated: CASSRGLSARGTDTQYF. The chain recombines TRBV5-1 with TRBJ2-3; D possibly corresponds to TRBD1 (5 bases). The germline V gene encodes CDR1 SGHRS and CDR2 YFSETQ. This CDR3 is built from 17 residues. Deletions cut 4 bases from V and 3 bases from J, with 21 bases between.

This clonotype was observed many times. The J gene is TRBJ2-7, the V gene TRBV4-1; D might be TRBD1 (6 bases). The CDR3 totals 11 residues. Germline CDR1 is MGHRA and CDR2 is YSYEKL. V lost 6 bases and J lost 6, with 9 bases in between. The CDR3 sequence: CASRTGSEQYF. The DNA of the CDR3 is TGCGCCAGCAGAACAGGGAGCGAGCAGTACTTC.

The chain carries TRBV10-3 and TRBJ2-1, with 8 bases aligning to TRBD1. The germline gives CDR1 ENHRY, CDR2 SYGVKD. J was trimmed by 2 bases and V by 3 bases; bases with no gene match: 3. The CDR3 runs 15 residues. CDR3 in amino acids: CAISEGTGAYNEQFF. The CDR3 DNA reads TGTGCCATCAGTGAAGGGACAGGAGCCTACAATGAGCAGTTCTTC.

The J gene is TRBJ1-2, the V gene TRBV2, with 7 positions matching TRBD1. CDR3 length: 14 residues. Losses at the gene ends were 6 bases for V and 4 bases for J; bases not matched to a gene: 8. The germline CDR1 and CDR2 sequences are SNHLY and FYNNEI. CDR3 sequence reads: CASSGETGTYGYTF. The CDR3 DNA reads as TGTGCCAGCAGCGGGGAGACAGGGACCTATGGCTACACCTTC.

The chain recombines TRBV27 with TRBJ1-1; weak D call: TRBD1 (6 bases). CDR3 size: 13 residues. The V and J ends lost 4 bases and 6 bases respectively, with 12 bases between them. Germline CDR1 is MNHEY and CDR2 is SMNVEV (reference sequence). The CDR3, as DNA: TGTGCCAGCAGTTGGGACACCAAGGCTGAAGCTTTCTTT. Residues: CASSWDTKAEAFF.

The chain uses TRBV7-8 and TRBJ2-5; D may correspond to TRBD1 or TRBD2 (5 bases each). Germline V CDR1 and CDR2: SGHVS, FQNEAQ. With 0 bases removed from V and 4 bases from J, the gap between germline ends came to 12 bases. The CDR3 consists of 15 residues. The CDR3 DNA follows: TGTGCCAGCAGCTTAGCGGGGGTCTTGGTAGAGACCCAGTACTTC. This encodes CASSLAGVLVETQYF.

This chain links TRBV29-1 with TRBJ2-5; D remains unclear. Germline V gives CDR1 SQVTM, CDR2 ANQGSEA. The V and J ends lost 3 bases and 13 bases respectively, with 15 bases between them. There are 11 residues in the CDR3. DNA for the CDR3: TGCAGCGTTGACAGCCACTACGAGCGGTACTTC. It is translated as CSVDSHYERYF. The variable domain in full, with the rest retrieved from reference TRBV29-1 and TRBJ2-5, is SAVISQKPSRDICQRGTSLTIQCQVDSQVTMMFWYRQQPGQSLTLIATANQGSEATYESGFVIDKFPISRPNLTFSTLTVSNMSPEDSSIYLCSVDSHYERYFGPGTRLLVL.

Remarks on this clonotype: Just one base apart from a much larger clone, this may be a read error. CDR3 in DNA: TGTGCCAGCAGCCGGGGACTCGGACAGGGGAGTTCCTCTGGGGCCAACGTCCTGACTTTC. Translating it yields CASSRGLGQGSSSGANVLTF. V and J are TRBV3-1 and TRBJ2-6; the match to TRBD1 covers 9 bases. The CDR3 consists of 20 residues. V shed 4 bases and J 0 bases; nucleotides not matched to a gene: 13. Germline V gene data show CDR1 as LGHDT and CDR2 as YNNKEL (reference sequence).

The chain joins TRBV30 to TRBJ2-1; D possibly corresponds to TRBD2 (5 bases). The CDR3 extends over 12 amino acids. With 3 bases removed from V and 8 bases from J, the gap between germline ends came to 11 bases. Germline V gene sequence: CDR1 GTSNPN, CDR2 SVGIG (reference sequence). The chain's CDR3 is CAWSGVSDEQFF. In DNA, the CDR3 is TGTGCCTGGAGCGGGGTCTCGGATGAGCAGTTCTTC.

As concerns this clonotype: A much larger clonotype is one base distant, so this may be a read error. The J gene is TRBJ2-1, the V gene TRBV7-2, with D hard to call. The CDR3 loop spans 15 amino acids. From germline, CDR1 is SGHTA and CDR2 FQGNSA. Trimming cost V 5 bases and J 13 bases, with 24 bases left between them. The CDR3 DNA sequence: TGTGCCAGCAGCCCAGGAGTCCTTCCGAAAGAGACCCAGTTCTTC. It is translated as CASSPGVLPKETQFF.